This T cell receptor (beta chain) is drawn from a study of monozygotic twins with inflammatory bowel disease. Findings and caveats of the study: Especially where disease activity was present, IBD patients had fewer clonotypes in common with others than healthy twins did. Patient repertoires may have gained variability from differing immunosuppressive treatments. In the analysis, different T cell subtypes could not be told apart.

The template-switching step introduced UMIs that carried a 6-nucleotide sample barcode. For each CDR3 protein, TCRdb gives one entry from its re-call of the 5' RACE reads, without DNA. The listing contains about 210,000 distinct CDR3 sequences. Germline V gene sequence: CDR1 DFQATT, CDR2 SNEGSKA (reference sequence). The CDR3 runs 13 residues. Turning to this clonotype: Its target is unknown.

Sequenced input: blood. This receptor was obtained from a human donor with ulcerative colitis or Crohn's disease, or a healthy co-twin of an affected twin (not recorded which). The rearrangement links TRBV20-1 to TRBJ1-1; the TCRdb call, TRBD1, lacks DNA for checking. This CDR3 reads CSANGGLGTEAFF.